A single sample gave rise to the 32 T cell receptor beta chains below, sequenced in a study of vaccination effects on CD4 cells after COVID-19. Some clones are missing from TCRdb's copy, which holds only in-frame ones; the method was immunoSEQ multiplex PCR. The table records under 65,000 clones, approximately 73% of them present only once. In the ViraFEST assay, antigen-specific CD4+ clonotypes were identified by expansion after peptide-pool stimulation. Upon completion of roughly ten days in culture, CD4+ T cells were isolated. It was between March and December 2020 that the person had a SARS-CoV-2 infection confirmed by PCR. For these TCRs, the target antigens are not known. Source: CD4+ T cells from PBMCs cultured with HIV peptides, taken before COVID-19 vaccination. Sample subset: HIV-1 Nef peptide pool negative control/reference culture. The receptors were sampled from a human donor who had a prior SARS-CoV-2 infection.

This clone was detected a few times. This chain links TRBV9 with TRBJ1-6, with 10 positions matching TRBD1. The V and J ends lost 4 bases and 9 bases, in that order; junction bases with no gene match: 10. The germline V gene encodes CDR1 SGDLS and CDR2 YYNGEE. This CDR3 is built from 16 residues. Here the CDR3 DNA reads TGTGCCAGCAGCTCCCGCGGACAGGGGGTATCTTCACCCCTCCACTTT. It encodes CASSSRGQGVSSPLHF.

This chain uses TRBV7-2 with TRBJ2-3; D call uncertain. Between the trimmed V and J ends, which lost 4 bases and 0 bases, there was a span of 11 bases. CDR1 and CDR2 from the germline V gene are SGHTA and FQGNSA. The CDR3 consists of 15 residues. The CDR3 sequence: CASSYTSSSTDTQYF. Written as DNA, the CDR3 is TGTGCCAGCAGCTACACATCGTCTAGCACAGATACGCAGTATTTT.

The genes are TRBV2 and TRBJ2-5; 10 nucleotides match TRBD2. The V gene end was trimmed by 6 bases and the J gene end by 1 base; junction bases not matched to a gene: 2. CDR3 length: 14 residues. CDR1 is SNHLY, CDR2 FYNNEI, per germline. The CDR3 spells CASSGTSAQETQYF. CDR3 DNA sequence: TGTGCCAGCAGCGGGACTAGCGCCCAAGAGACCCAGTACTTC.

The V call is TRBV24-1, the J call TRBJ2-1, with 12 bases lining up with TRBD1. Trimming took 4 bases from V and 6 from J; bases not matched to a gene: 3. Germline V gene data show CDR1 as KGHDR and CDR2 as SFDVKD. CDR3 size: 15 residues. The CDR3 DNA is TGTGCCACCAGTGACTGGGGACAGGGGGCCAATGAGCAGTTCTTC. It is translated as CATSDWGQGANEQFF.

The CDR3 nucleotides read TGTGCCAGCAGCACACGACAGAACACTGAAGCTTTCTTT. The encoded protein is CASSTRQNTEAFF. The chain recombines TRBV7-8 with TRBJ1-1; D remains unclear. V lost 5 bases and J lost 1, with 8 bases in between. The length of the CDR3 is 13 residues. Looked up from germline, CDR1 is SGHVS and CDR2 is FQNEAQ.

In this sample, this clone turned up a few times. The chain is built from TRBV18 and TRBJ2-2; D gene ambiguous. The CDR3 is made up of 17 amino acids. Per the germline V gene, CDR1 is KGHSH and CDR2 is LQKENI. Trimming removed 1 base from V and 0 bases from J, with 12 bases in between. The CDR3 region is CASSPLSQATNTGELFF. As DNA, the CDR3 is TGTGCCAGCTCACCACTATCGCAGGCTACGAACACCGGGGAGCTGTTTTTT.

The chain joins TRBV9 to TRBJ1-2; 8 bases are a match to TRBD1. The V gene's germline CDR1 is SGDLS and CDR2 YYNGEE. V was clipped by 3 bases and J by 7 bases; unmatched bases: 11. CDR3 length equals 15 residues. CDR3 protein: CASSDRDRRVGGYTF. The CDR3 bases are TGTGCCAGCAGCGACCGGGACAGGAGGGTCGGTGGCTACACCTTC.

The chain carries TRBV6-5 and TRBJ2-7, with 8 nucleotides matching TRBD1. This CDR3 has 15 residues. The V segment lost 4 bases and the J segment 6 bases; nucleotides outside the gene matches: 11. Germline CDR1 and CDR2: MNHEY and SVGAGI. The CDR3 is CASSSQRTGYSEQYF. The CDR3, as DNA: TGTGCCAGCAGTTCCCAAAGGACAGGGTACAGCGAGCAGTACTTC.

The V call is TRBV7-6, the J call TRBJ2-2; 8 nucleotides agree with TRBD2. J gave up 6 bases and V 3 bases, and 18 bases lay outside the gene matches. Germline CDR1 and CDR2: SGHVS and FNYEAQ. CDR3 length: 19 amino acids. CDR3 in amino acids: CASSFLAGGFLSIAGELFF. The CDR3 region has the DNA TGTGCCAGCAGCTTTTTGGCGGGAGGCTTTTTGTCAATTGCCGGGGAGCTGTTTTTT.

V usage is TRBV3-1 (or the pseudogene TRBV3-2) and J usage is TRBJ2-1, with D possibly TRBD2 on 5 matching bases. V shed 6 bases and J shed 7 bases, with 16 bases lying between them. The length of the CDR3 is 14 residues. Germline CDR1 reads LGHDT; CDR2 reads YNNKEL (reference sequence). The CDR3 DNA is TGTGCCAGCAGTCGAGGTAGGCGGACTAATGAGCAGTTCTTC. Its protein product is CASSRGRRTNEQFF.

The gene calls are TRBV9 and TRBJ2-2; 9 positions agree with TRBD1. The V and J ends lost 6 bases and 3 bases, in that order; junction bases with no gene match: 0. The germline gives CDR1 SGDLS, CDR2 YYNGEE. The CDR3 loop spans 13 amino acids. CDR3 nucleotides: TGTGCCAGCAACAGGGGGCACACCGGGGAGCTGTTTTTT. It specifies CASNRGHTGELFF.

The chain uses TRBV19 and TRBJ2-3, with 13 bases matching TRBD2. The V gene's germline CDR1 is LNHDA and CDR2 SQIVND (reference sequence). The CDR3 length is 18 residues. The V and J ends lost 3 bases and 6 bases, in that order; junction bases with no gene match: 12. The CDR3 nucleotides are TGTGCCAGTAGTATGGTCCAACTAGCGGGAGGGGCTGGGGATACGCAGTATTTT. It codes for CASSMVQLAGGAGDTQYF.

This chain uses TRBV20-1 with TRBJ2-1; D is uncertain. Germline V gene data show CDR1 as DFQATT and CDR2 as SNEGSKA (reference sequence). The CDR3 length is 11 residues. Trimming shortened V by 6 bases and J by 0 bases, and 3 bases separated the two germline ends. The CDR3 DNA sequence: TGCAGTGCCAGCTCCTACAATGAGCAGTTCTTC. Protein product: CSASSYNEQFF.

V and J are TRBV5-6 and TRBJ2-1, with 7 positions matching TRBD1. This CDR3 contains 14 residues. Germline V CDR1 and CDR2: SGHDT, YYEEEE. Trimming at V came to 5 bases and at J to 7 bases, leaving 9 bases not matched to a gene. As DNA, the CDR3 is TGTGCCAGCAGGACAGGGTACGGGGCAAATGAGCAGTTCTTC. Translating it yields CASRTGYGANEQFF.

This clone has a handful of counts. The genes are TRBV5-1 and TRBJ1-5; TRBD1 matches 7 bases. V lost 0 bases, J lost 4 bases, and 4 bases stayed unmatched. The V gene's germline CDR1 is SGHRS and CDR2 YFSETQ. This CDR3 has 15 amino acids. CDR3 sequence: CASSLETGQNQPQHF. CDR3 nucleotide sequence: TGCGCCAGCAGCTTGGAGACGGGACAGAATCAGCCCCAGCATTTT.

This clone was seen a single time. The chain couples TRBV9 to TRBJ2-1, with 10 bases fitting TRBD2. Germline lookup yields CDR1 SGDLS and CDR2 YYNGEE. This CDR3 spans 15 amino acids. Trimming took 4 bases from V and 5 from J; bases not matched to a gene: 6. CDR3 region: CASSRGLAENNEQFF. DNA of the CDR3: TGTGCCAGCAGCCGTGGACTAGCGGAGAACAATGAGCAGTTCTTC.

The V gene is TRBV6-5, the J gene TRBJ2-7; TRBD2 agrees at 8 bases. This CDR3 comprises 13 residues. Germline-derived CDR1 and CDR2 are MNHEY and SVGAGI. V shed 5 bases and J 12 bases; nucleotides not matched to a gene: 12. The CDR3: CASSQLADLFRYF. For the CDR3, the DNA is TGTGCCAGCAGTCAACTAGCGGACCTTTTTCGGTACTTC.

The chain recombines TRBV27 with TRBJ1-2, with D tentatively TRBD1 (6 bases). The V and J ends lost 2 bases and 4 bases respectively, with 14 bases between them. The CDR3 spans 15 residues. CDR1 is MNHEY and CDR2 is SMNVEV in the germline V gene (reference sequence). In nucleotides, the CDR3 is TGTGCCAGCAGTTTAGGAGTGGGGGACATCTATGGCTACACCTTC. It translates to CASSLGVGDIYGYTF.

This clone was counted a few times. This CDR3 is CASSLGLEGEQFF. The CDR3 DNA follows: TGTGCCAGCAGCTTAGGGCTGGAGGGTGAGCAGTTCTTC. The rearrangement joins TRBV7-2 to TRBJ2-1, with D possibly being TRBD2 (6 bases). The CDR3 has 13 amino acids. V was trimmed by 1 base and J by 9 bases, leaving 10 bases between them. The germline CDR1 and CDR2 sequences are SGHTA and FQGNSA.

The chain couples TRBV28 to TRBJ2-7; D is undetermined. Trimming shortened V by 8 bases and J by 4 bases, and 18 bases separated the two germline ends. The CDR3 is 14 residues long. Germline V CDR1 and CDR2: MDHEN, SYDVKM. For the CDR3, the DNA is TGTGCCAGCCGACCGCACGGTCGTTTTTACGAGCAGTACTTC. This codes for CASRPHGRFYEQYF.

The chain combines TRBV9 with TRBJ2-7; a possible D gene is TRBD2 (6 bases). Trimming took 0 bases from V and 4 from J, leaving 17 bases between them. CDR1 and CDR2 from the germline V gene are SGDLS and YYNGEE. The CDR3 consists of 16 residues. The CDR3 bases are TGTGCCAGCAGCGTAGGCGGAGCGGGCGGACTTTACGAGCAGTACTTC. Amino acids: CASSVGGAGGLYEQYF.

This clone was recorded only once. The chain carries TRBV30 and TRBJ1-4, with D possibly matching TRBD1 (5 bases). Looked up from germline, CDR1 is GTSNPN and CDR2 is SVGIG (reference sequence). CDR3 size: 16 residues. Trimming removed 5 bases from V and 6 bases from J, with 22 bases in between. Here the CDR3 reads CAWAPLPEGGDEKLFF. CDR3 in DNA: TGTGCCTGGGCCCCGTTGCCGGAGGGAGGGGATGAAAAACTGTTTTTT.

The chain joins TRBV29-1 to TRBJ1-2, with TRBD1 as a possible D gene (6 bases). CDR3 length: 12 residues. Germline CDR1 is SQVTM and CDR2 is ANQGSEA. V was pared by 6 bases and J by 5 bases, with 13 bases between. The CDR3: CSVAQGPYGYTF. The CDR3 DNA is TGCAGCGTCGCACAGGGACCATATGGCTACACCTTC.

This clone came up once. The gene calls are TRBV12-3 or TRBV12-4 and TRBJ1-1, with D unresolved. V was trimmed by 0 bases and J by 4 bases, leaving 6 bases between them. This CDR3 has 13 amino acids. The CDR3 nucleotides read TGTGCCAGCAGTTTAGCAGTTGTCACTGAAGCTTTCTTT. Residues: CASSLAVVTEAFF.

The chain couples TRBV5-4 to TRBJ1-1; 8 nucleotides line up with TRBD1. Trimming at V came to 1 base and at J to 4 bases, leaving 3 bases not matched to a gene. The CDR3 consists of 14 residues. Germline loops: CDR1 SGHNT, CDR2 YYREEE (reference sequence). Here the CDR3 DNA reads TGTGCCAGCAGCTTGCTGCAGGGGGCCACTGAAGCTTTCTTT. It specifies CASSLLQGATEAFF.

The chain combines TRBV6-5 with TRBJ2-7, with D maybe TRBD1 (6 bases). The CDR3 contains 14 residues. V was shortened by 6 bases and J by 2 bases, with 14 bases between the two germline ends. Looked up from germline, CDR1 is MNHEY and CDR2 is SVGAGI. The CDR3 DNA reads TGTGCCAGCAGGTTACAGGGTCCAACCTACGAGCAGTACTTC. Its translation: CASRLQGPTYEQYF.

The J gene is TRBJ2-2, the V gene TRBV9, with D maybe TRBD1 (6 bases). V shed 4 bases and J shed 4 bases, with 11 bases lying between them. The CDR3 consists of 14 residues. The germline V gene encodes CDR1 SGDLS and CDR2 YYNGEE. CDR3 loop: CASSRGQLTGELFF. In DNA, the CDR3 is TGTGCCAGCAGCCGAGGACAGCTCACCGGGGAGCTGTTTTTT.

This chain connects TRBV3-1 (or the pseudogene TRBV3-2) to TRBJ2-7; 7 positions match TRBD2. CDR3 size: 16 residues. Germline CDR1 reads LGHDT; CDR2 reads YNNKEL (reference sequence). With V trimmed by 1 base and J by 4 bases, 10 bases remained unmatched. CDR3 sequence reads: CASSQAPPGLVYEQYF. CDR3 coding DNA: TGTGCCAGCAGCCAAGCCCCACCCGGACTAGTTTACGAGCAGTACTTC.

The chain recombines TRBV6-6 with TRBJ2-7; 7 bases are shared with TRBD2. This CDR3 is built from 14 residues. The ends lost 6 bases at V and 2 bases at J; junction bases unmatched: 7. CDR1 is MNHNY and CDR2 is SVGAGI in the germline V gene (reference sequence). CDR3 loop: CASSLPGGTYEQYF. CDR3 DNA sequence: TGTGCCAGCAGCTTACCGGGAGGCACCTACGAGCAGTACTTC.

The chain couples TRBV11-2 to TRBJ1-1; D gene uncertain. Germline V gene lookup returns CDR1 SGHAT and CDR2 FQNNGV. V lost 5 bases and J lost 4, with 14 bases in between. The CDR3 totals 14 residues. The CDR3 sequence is CASSRATMGTEAFF. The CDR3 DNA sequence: TGTGCCAGCAGCCGAGCTACGATGGGCACTGAAGCTTTCTTT.

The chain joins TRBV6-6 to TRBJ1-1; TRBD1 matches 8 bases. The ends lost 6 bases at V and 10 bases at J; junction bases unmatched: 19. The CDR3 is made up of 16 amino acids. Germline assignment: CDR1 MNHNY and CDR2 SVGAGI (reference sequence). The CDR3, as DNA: TGTGCCAGCAGCGGATCGATCCCAATGGACAGGGCGGGAGCTTTCTTT. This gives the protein CASSGSIPMDRAGAFF.

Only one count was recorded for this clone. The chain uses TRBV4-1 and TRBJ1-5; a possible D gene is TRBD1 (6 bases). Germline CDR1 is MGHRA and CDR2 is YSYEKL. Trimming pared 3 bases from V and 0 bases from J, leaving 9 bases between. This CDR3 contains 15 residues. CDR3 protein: CASSQGDISNQPQHF. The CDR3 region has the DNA TGCGCCAGCAGCCAGGGGGACATTAGCAATCAGCCCCAGCATTTT.